Listed below are T cell receptor beta chains from one sample, sequenced in a study of cytomegalovirus exposure and HLA in healthy donors. The table came from immunoSEQ multiplex PCR; TCRdb's copy has only in-frame clones and leaves some out. The table shows tens of thousands of clones, with approximately 70% occurring only once. The sample was PBMCs. These TCRs come from a male donor in good health and CMV-seropositive. The CDR3 runs from the conserved cysteine through the conserved F or W. A D gene is named only where the DNA matches it firmly. For some rows the clone size is stated as once, few or many, or as a class when expanded; others skip it.

abundance,d_gene,j_gene,v_gene,CDR3nt,CDR3aa
.,TRBD2,TRBJ2-7,TRBV7-9,TGTTCCAGCAGCTTAGCTAGCGGGGGGAAGACCTACGAGCAGTACTTC,CSSSLASGGKTYEQYF
.,TRBD2,TRBJ2-3,TRBV27,TGTGCCAGCAGGAGGGGGACTAGCGGCACAGATACGCAGTATTTT,CASRRGTSGTDTQYF
.,.,TRBJ2-1,TRBV14,TGTGCCAGCAGCCAAGGCCGGGGCAATGAGCAGTTCTTC,CASSQGRGNEQFF
few,TRBD1,TRBJ1-6,TRBV7-9,TGTGCCAGCAGCCGTGGACAGGGGTCCTATAATTCACCCCTCCACTTT,CASSRGQGSYNSPLHF
.,.,TRBJ2-4,TRBV19,TGTGCCACGCAAGGACAGTCACTCGCCAAAAACATTCAGTACTTC,CATQGQSLAKNIQYF
.,.,TRBJ1-1,TRBV27,TGTGCCAGCAGAAGTATAACAGGGAACACTGAAGCTTTCTTT,CASRSITGNTEAFF
.,TRBD1,TRBJ2-7,TRBV19,TGTGCCAGTAGTATGGGTAGGACAGGGACCTACGAGCAGTACTTC,CASSMGRTGTYEQYF
.,TRBD1,TRBJ2-5,TRBV4-3,TGCGCCAGCAGCCAAGAGACAGGGGGTGTGAAGACCCAGTACTTC,CASSQETGGVKTQYF
.,.,TRBJ1-1,TRBV5-1,TGCGCCAGCAGCTTGGCCGTTAGGGGCGAGTTATTAAGGACTGAAGCTTTCTTT,CASSLAVRGELLRTEAFF
.,.,TRBJ2-7,TRBV19,TGTGCCAGTAGCCGCGGGACAGCCTACGAGCAGTACTTC,CASSRGTAYEQYF
.,TRBD1,TRBJ2-7,TRBV19,TGTGCCAGTGCCCTGGGGGGACAGGGCTACGAGCAGTACTTC,CASALGGQGYEQYF
.,TRBD2,TRBJ2-7,TRBV10-2,TGCGCCAGCAGTGATCCGGGACTACCAGGCTCCTACGAGCAGTACTTC,CASSDPGLPGSYEQYF
.,TRBD1,TRBJ1-1,TRBV5-6,TGTGCCAGCAGCCGAACAGGGGACAACACTGAAGCTTTCTTT,CASSRTGDNTEAFF
.,TRBD2,TRBJ2-2,TRBV27,TGTGCCAGCAGTTTATTAGCGGGATCGAACACCGGGGAGCTGTTTTTT,CASSLLAGSNTGELFF
.,.,TRBJ1-3,TRBV29-1,TGCAGCGTTTGGGGGACAAACTCTGGAAACACCATATATTTT,CSVWGTNSGNTIYF
.,.,TRBJ1-6,TRBV6-6,TGTGCCAGCAGTTACTCGAGCGTAAATTCACCCCTCCACTTT,CASSYSSVNSPLHF
.,.,TRBJ1-2,TRBV7-9,TGTTCCAGCAGCCTGGACTCTTACTATGGCTACACCTTC,CSSSLDSYYGYTF
once,.,TRBJ2-7,TRBV5-4,TGTGCCAGCAGCTTGGGCAGGGCGTCCTACGAGCAGTACTTC,CASSLGRASYEQYF
.,TRBD2,TRBJ2-7,TRBV13,TGTGCCAGCAGAAATCAAGGACTAGCGAACTCCTACGAGCAGTACTTC,CASRNQGLANSYEQYF
.,TRBD1,TRBJ1-2,TRBV30,TGTGCCTGGACCTTTGGACAGGCGAACTATGGCTACACCTTC,CAWTFGQANYGYTF
.,.,TRBJ2-5,TRBV11-2,TGTGCCAGCAGCCCCCGGACAGCGGAAGAGACCCAGTACTTC,CASSPRTAEETQYF
.,TRBD1,TRBJ2-3,TRBV9,TGTGCCAGCAGCTCCCTGGACAGGGTAGAAGATACGCAGTATTTT,CASSSLDRVEDTQYF
few,.,TRBJ2-2,TRBV5-5,TGTGCCAGCAGCAAAGGGGGATTAAACACCGGGGAGCTGTTTTTT,CASSKGGLNTGELFF
.,.,TRBJ1-4,TRBV6-1,TGTGCCAGCAGGGACACCCATAATGAAAAACTGTTTTTT,CASRDTHNEKLFF
.,TRBD1,TRBJ2-2,TRBV9,TGTGCCAGCAACAGTCCCGAGACAGGGGTCACCGGGGAGCTGTTTTTT,CASNSPETGVTGELFF
.,.,TRBJ1-5,TRBV5-6,TGTGCCAGCAGCTTGGCGGGGAGGGAGCCCCAGCATTTT,CASSLAGREPQHF
.,.,TRBJ2-2,TRBV2,TGTGCCAGCAGTAGACTAGGGGCCGGGGAGCTGTTTTTT,CASSRLGAGELFF
.,TRBD1,TRBJ1-3,TRBV9,TGTGCCAGCAGTCCTACCGGGACAGGGGGCTCTGGAAACACCATATATTTT,CASSPTGTGGSGNTIYF
few,TRBD2,TRBJ2-1,TRBV6-4,TGTGCCAGCAGTGACTCGACTAGCGGGAGCAATGAGCAGTTCTTC,CASSDSTSGSNEQFF
.,TRBD2,TRBJ2-5,TRBV7-2,TGTGCCAGCAGCTTAGCACGCCAAGCGGGGGCCCAAGAGACCCAGTACTTC,CASSLARQAGAQETQYF
.,TRBD1,TRBJ1-1,TRBV29-1,TGCAGCGTGGGACAGGGACCCACTGAAGCTTTCTTT,CSVGQGPTEAFF
.,.,TRBJ1-2,TRBV7-9,TGTTCCAGCAGCTCCCGGGGGGGCGGTTTCTATGGCTACACCTTC,CSSSSRGGGFYGYTF
.,.,TRBJ1-2,TRBV7-2,TGTGCCAGCAGCTTAGGGGTCCGGGCTAACTATGGCTACACCTTC,CASSLGVRANYGYTF
.,.,TRBJ2-7,TRBV5-5,TGTGCCAGCAGCCCAAGACCGGGGCAGGGGTCCGAGCAGTACTTC,CASSPRPGQGSEQYF
.,TRBD2,TRBJ2-1,TRBV9,TGTGCCAGCAGCTCCGGGACTAGTGGTGAGCAGTTCTTC,CASSSGTSGEQFF
once,TRBD2,TRBJ2-2,TRBV5-4,TGTGCCAGCAGCCGGGGACTAGCGGGAGGGGACACCGGGGAGCTGTTTTTT,CASSRGLAGGDTGELFF
.,.,TRBJ2-7,TRBV10-1,TGCGCCAGCAGTGATGAAGGGAGTTCCTACGAGCAGTACTTC,CASSDEGSSYEQYF
.,TRBD2,TRBJ2-5,TRBV7-2,TGTGCCAGCAGCTTAGGTCGGGGGGGGTTAGAGACCCAGTACTTC,CASSLGRGGLETQYF
.,TRBD1,TRBJ2-5,TRBV11-3,TGTGCCAGCAGCTTAGGATTCGGGACAGCCCAAGAGACCCAGTACTTC,CASSLGFGTAQETQYF
.,TRBD1,TRBJ1-5,TRBV11-2,TGTGCCAGCAGCCAGGGGGACATCCTAAGCAATCAGCCCCAGCATTTT,CASSQGDILSNQPQHF
.,.,TRBJ1-2,TRBV5-4,TGTGCCAGCAGCTTGGCCAGAGGCGGCGGCTACACCTTC,CASSLARGGGYTF
.,.,TRBJ2-7,TRBV11-2,TGTGCCAGCAGCTTAGAGTTCCAGGGCGGGGACGAGCAGTACTTC,CASSLEFQGGDEQYF
.,.,TRBJ1-2,TRBV30,TGTGCCTGGAGTCCAACTTATGGCTACACCTTC,CAWSPTYGYTF
.,.,TRBJ1-2,TRBV5-1,TGCGCCAGCAGCTTGGCCGTAAACCCAACGGGTCCCTATGGCTACACCTTC,CASSLAVNPTGPYGYTF
few,.,TRBJ1-4,TRBV9,TGTGCCAGCAGCTTCAGCCCAGGGGATGAAAAACTGTTTTTT,CASSFSPGDEKLFF
.,.,TRBJ2-4,TRBV27,TGTGCCAGCAGTTTTCTGGCCAGGGGCAAAAACATTCAGTACTTC,CASSFLARGKNIQYF
once,TRBD2,TRBJ2-3,TRBV9,TGTGCCAGCAGCGTAGCGCCTAGCGGGAGTTCCACAGATACGCAGTATTTT,CASSVAPSGSSTDTQYF
.,.,TRBJ1-1,TRBV11-2,TGTGCCAGCAGCCCGCGGGGCTACGAAGCTTTCTTT,CASSPRGYEAFF
.,.,TRBJ1-6,TRBV6-5,TGTGCCAGCAGTTACTCGCCCGAGAATTCACCCCTCCACTTT,CASSYSPENSPLHF
.,.,TRBJ2-5,TRBV7-2,TGTGCCAGCAGCTTGGTTACAGGGAAGGAGACCCAGTACTTC,CASSLVTGKETQYF
.,.,TRBJ2-5,TRBV5-1,TGCGCCAGCAGTTCTAGTGGCGTTGAGACCCAGTACTTC,CASSSSGVETQYF
.,.,TRBJ2-3,TRBV7-9,TGTGCCAGCAGCTCATACGGGGGTATCACAGATACGCAGTATTTT,CASSSYGGITDTQYF
.,TRBD1,TRBJ2-5,TRBV7-9,TGTGCCAGCAGCTTGGACAGGGGAGAAGAGACCCAGTACTTC,CASSLDRGEETQYF
.,TRBD1,TRBJ2-2,TRBV5-1,TGCGCCAGCAGCTTGTATTGGACAGGTTACACCGGGGAGCTGTTTTTT,CASSLYWTGYTGELFF
few,.,TRBJ1-2,TRBV11-2,TGTGCCAGCAGCTTAGATGCGGGCCGGGGCTACACCTTC,CASSLDAGRGYTF
.,TRBD2,TRBJ2-1,TRBV7-9,TGTGCCAGCAGCTTAACGCCGGGGAGGGAATACAACAATGAGCAGTTCTTC,CASSLTPGREYNNEQFF
few,TRBD1,TRBJ1-3,TRBV5-8,TGTGCCAGCAGCTATACAGGGGCTGGAAACACCATATATTTT,CASSYTGAGNTIYF
.,.,TRBJ2-5,TRBV2,TGTGCCAGCAGCCCCGAGCGGGAGACCCAGTACTTC,CASSPERETQYF
.,TRBD1,TRBJ2-1,TRBV6-5,TGTGCCAGCAGTTTTGAAGGGACAGGGACGTACAATGAGCAGTTCTTC,CASSFEGTGTYNEQFF